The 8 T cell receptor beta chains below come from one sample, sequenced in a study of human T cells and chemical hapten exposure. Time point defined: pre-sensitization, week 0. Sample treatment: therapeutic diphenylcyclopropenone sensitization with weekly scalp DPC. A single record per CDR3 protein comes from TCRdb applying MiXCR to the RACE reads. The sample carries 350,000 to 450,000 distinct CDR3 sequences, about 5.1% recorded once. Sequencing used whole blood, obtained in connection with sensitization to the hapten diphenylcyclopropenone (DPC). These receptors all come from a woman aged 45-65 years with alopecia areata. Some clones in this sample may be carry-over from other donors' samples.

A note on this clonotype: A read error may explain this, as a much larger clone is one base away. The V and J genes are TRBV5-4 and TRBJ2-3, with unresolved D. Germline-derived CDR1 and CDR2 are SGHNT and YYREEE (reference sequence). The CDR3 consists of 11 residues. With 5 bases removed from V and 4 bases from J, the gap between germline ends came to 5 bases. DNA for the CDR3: TGTGCCAGCAGGGAACCAGATACGCAGTATTTT. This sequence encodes CASREPDTQYF.

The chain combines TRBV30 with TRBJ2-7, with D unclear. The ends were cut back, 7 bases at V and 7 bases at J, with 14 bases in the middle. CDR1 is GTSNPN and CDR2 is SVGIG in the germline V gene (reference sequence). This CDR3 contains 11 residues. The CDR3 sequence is CASQGGWEQYF. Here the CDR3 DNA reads TGTGCCTCCCAAGGTGGTTGGGAGCAGTACTTC.

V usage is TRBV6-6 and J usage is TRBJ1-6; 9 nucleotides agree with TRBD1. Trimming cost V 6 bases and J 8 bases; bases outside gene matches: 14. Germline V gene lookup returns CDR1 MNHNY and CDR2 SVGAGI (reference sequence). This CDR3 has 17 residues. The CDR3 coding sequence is TGTGCCAGCAGCATCTTACTTGGGGACAGGGTCGATTCACCCCTCCACTTT. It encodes CASSILLGDRVDSPLHF.

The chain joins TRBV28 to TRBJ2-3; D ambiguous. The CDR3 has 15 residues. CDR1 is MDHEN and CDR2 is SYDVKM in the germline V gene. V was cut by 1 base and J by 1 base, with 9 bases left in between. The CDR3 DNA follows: TGTGCCAGCAGTTTATACCAGTCGCGCACAGATACGCAGTATTTT. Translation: CASSLYQSRTDTQYF.

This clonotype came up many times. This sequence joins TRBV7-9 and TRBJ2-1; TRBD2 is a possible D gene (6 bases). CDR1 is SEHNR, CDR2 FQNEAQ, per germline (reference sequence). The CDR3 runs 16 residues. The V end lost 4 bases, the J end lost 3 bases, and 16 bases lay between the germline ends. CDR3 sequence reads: CASSSSPLTSYNEQFF. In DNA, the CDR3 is TGTGCCAGCAGCTCGTCCCCCTTGACTAGCTACAATGAGCAGTTCTTC.

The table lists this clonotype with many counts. The CDR3, as DNA: TGTGCCAGCAGTTCCCCGGGTGTCACTGAAGCTTTCTTT. Translating it yields CASSSPGVTEAFF. The V and J genes are TRBV27 and TRBJ1-1; D remains unclear. V was pared by 4 bases and J by 4 bases, with 10 bases between. Germline lookup yields CDR1 MNHEY and CDR2 SMNVEV (reference sequence). The CDR3 contains 13 residues.

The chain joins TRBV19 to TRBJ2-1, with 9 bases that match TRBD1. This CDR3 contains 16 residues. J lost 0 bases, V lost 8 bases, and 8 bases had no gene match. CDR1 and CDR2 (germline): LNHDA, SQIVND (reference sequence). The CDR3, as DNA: TGTGCCAGTCAGGACAGGGGATCGAGCTCCTACAATGAGCAGTTCTTC. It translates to CASQDRGSSSYNEQFF.

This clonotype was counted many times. The CDR3 coding sequence is TGCAGCGCAACACCAGACTCTGGAAACACCATATATTTT. It encodes CSATPDSGNTIYF. This chain joins TRBV29-1 and TRBJ1-3; D remains unclear. The CDR3 has 13 amino acids. In germline, CDR1 is SQVTM, CDR2 ANQGSEA. V lost 7 bases to trimming and J lost 0 bases, with 10 bases between them.